These T cell receptor beta chains were read from a single sample in a study of CD8 T cells in Susac syndrome. Each CDR3 protein gets one entry after TCRdb re-called the immunoSEQ multiplex PCR reads with MiXCR. This table has hundreds of thousands of distinct CDR3 sequences, about 89% appearing once. Sequenced: CD8+ T cells from PBMCs. Receptors originate from a human donor with multiple sclerosis. Both conserved end residues are part of each CDR3. The D gene is left open where the match is weak. Only part of the rows carry a size: once, few, many, or a class if the clone is expanded.

d_call j_call clone_size v_call cdr3_aa cdr3_nt
TRBD2 TRBJ2-3 . TRBV6-2/TRBV6-3 CASSWTSGSTDTQYF TGTGCCAGCAGCTGGACTAGCGGGAGCACAGATACGCAGTATTTT
. TRBJ1-3 once TRBV2 CASSDPIHRSGNTIYF TGTGCCAGCAGTGATCCCATTCACCGGTCTGGAAACACCATATATTTT
. TRBJ1-4 . TRBV4-1 CASSQGAGTGNEKLFF TGCGCCAGCAGCCAAGGGGCCGGGACTGGGAATGAAAAACTGTTTTTT
. TRBJ2-3 . TRBV4-3 CASSQVKWDTQYF TGCGCCAGCAGCCAAGTTAAATGGGATACGCAGTATTTT
. TRBJ2-7 . TRBV4-2 CASRVTGQLSYEQYF TGTGCCAGCAGAGTCACGGGACAACTCTCCTACGAGCAGTACTTC
. TRBJ2-7 . TRBV27 CASSLGQRISYEQYF TGTGCCAGCAGCTTAGGACAGAGGATATCCTACGAGCAGTACTTC
. TRBJ2-5 . TRBV19 CASSMTPSGIQYF TGTGCCAGTAGTATGACTCCATCCGGAATACAGTACTTC
TRBD2 TRBJ2-1 . TRBV29-1 CSVETSGRSEQFF TGCAGCGTTGAAACTAGCGGGAGGAGTGAGCAGTTCTTC
. TRBJ1-4 . TRBV20-1 CSARGASRGLSEKLFF TGCAGTGCTAGAGGCGCATCACGAGGGCTAAGTGAAAAACTGTTTTTT
. TRBJ2-7 . TRBV12-3/TRBV12-4 CASSLGDVAYEQYF TGTGCCAGCAGTTTAGGGGACGTAGCCTACGAGCAGTACTTC
TRBD1 TRBJ2-7 . TRBV6-2/TRBV6-3 CASSSRTGVSSF TGTGCCAGCAGTTCCCGGACAGGGGTCTCCTCTTTC
. TRBJ2-3 . TRBV20-1 CSASRLGLGDGDTQYF TGCAGTGCTTCCCGACTAGGACTGGGAGATGGAGATACGCAGTATTTT
. TRBJ2-3 . TRBV4-2 CASSQVVGVGTDTQYF TGTGCCAGCAGCCAAGTTGTCGGGGTGGGGACAGATACGCAGTATTTT
. TRBJ2-3 . TRBV11-2 CASSLDPTASFTQYF TGTGCCAGCAGCTTAGACCCGACAGCTTCATTTACGCAGTATTTT
TRBD1 TRBJ2-7 . TRBV28 CASSSRIGGAGYEQYF TGTGCCAGCAGTTCTCGGATAGGGGGCGCAGGATACGAGCAGTACTTC
. TRBJ2-1 . TRBV7-9 CASSSAPNEQFF TGTGCCAGCAGCTCGGCCCCCAATGAGCAGTTCTTC
. TRBJ1-1 . TRBV7-9 CASSLTEGIEAFF TGTGCCAGCAGCTTAACTGAGGGGATCGAAGCTTTCTTT
. TRBJ2-5 . TRBV7-8 CASSLVVLAETQYF TGTGCCAGCAGCTTAGTCGTTCTAGCAGAGACCCAGTACTTC
. TRBJ2-7 . TRBV10-3 CAISGDNLPGYEQYF TGTGCCATCAGTGGGGACAACCTTCCGGGCTACGAGCAGTACTTC
. TRBJ2-6 . TRBV4-3 CASSQDRLGFGANVLTF TGCGCCAGCAGCCAAGATCGCTTAGGGTTCGGGGCCAACGTCCTGACTTTC
. TRBJ2-1 . TRBV4-1 CASSQEDPQGEGYNEQFF TGCGCCAGCAGCCAAGAGGACCCACAGGGTGAGGGCTACAATGAGCAGTTCTTC
. TRBJ1-5 . TRBV5-6 CASSLLGGQPQHF TGTGCCAGCAGCTTGTTGGGGGGTCAGCCCCAGCATTTT
. TRBJ1-2 . TRBV2 CASMYRLIYGYTF TGTGCCAGCATGTACAGGCTGATCTATGGCTACACCTTC
. TRBJ1-1 . TRBV13 CASSHLGGHTEAFF TGTGCCAGCAGCCATCTCGGGGGGCACACTGAAGCTTTCTTT
. TRBJ2-6 . TRBV20-1 CSAVPGTHSSSGANVLTF TGCAGTGCTGTCCCCGGGACACACTCCAGCTCTGGGGCCAACGTCCTGACTTTC
. TRBJ2-5 . TRBV7-2 CASSRPADPYTQYF TGTGCCAGCAGCCGCCCGGCCGATCCCTATACCCAGTACTTC
. TRBJ2-7 . TRBV4-1 CASSQVPGRSGEQYF TGCGCCAGCAGCCAAGTCCCGGGACGGTCGGGCGAGCAGTACTTC
TRBD1 TRBJ1-4 . TRBV9 CASSIQGAGGEKLFF TGTGCCAGCAGCATCCAGGGGGCGGGTGGTGAAAAACTGTTTTTT
TRBD2 TRBJ2-2 . TRBV5-1 CASSLASGITGELFF TGCGCCAGCAGCTTGGCTAGCGGAATCACCGGGGAGCTGTTTTTT
. TRBJ2-2 . TRBV4-2 CASSQSFGTADTGELFF TGTGCCAGCAGCCAATCGTTCGGTACTGCGGACACCGGGGAGCTGTTTTTT
. TRBJ2-1 . TRBV9 CASSSGGGLNSYNEQFF TGTGCCAGCAGCTCCGGAGGGGGACTGAACTCCTACAATGAGCAGTTCTTC
. TRBJ1-2 . TRBV27 CASSLGLTSNGYTF TGTGCCAGCAGTCTTGGCCTAACCTCAAATGGCTACACCTTC
TRBD1 TRBJ2-7 . TRBV5-8 CASRPGQRTYEQYF TGTGCCAGCAGGCCGGGACAGCGAACCTACGAGCAGTACTTC
. TRBJ1-2 . TRBV4-3 CASSQGSGSNGYTF TGCGCCAGCAGCCAGGGGTCAGGGTCCAATGGCTACACCTTC
. TRBJ2-3 . TRBV6-2/TRBV6-3 CASSFATDTQYF TGTGCCAGCAGTTTCGCCACAGATACGCAGTATTTT
. TRBJ1-2 . TRBV27 CASSFSRDGYGYTF TGTGCCAGCAGTTTCTCCAGGGACGGCTATGGCTACACCTTC
. TRBJ2-2 . TRBV2 CASRIGTSVTGELFF TGTGCCAGCAGGATAGGAACTAGTGTAACCGGGGAGCTGTTTTTT
TRBD2 TRBJ2-2 . TRBV19 CASTPGLAGGRSNTGELFF TGTGCCAGTACCCCAGGACTAGCGGGAGGACGCTCGAACACCGGGGAGCTGTTTTTT
. TRBJ2-5 . TRBV9 CASSAGGDIRRETQYF TGTGCCAGCAGCGCCGGAGGGGACATAAGACGGGAGACCCAGTACTTC
. TRBJ2-1 . TRBV27 CASSSMINEQFF TGTGCCAGCAGTTCTATGATCAATGAGCAGTTCTTC
. TRBJ2-7 . TRBV4-3 CASSQEARGLVYEQYF TGCGCCAGCAGCCAAGAGGCCAGAGGATTGGTCTACGAGCAGTACTTC
TRBD1 TRBJ2-7 . TRBV4-2 CASGSGEGAVYEQYF TGTGCCAGCGGCTCCGGTGAGGGGGCAGTCTACGAGCAGTACTTC
. TRBJ2-6 few TRBV6-2/TRBV6-3 CASSYSSSISGANVLTF TGTGCCAGCAGTTACTCGAGTTCGATCTCTGGGGCCAACGTCCTGACTTTC
TRBD1 TRBJ2-7 . TRBV18 CASSPADRNTPYEQYF TGTGCCAGCTCACCAGCGGACAGGAACACCCCTTACGAGCAGTACTTC